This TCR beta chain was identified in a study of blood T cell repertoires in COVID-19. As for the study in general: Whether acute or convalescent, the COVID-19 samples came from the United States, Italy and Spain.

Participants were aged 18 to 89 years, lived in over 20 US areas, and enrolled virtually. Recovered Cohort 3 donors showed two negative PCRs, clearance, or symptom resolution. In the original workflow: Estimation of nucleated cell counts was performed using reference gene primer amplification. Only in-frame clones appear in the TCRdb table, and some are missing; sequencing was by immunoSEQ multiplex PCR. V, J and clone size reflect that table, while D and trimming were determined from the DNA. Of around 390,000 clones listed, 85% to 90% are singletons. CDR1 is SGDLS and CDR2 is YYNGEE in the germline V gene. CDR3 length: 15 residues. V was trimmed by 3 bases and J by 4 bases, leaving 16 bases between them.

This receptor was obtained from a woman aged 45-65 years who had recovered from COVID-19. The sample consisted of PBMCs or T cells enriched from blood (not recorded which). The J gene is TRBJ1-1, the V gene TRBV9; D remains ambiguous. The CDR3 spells CASSEASGVGTEAFF. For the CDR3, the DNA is TGTGCCAGCAGCGAGGCCTCCGGAGTGGGCACTGAAGCTTTCTTT.